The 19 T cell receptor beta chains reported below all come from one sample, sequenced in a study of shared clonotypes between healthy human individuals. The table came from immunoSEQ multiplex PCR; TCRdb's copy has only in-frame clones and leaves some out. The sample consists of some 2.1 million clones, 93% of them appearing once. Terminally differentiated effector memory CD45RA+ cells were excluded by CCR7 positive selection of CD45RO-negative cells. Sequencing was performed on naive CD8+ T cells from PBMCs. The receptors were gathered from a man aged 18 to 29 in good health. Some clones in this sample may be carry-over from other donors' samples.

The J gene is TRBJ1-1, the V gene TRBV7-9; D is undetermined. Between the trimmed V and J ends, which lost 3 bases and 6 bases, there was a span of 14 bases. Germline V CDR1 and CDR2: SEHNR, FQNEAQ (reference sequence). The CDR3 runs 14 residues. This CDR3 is CASSFPANPSEAFF. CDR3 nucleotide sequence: TGTGCCAGCAGCTTTCCGGCCAACCCGTCTGAAGCTTTCTTT.

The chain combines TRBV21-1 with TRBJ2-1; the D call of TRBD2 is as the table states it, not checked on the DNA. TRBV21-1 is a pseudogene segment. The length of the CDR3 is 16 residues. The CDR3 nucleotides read TGTGCCAGCAGTCAGATAGGGACTAGCGGTTACAATGAGCAGTTCTTC. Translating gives CASSQIGTSGYNEQFF.

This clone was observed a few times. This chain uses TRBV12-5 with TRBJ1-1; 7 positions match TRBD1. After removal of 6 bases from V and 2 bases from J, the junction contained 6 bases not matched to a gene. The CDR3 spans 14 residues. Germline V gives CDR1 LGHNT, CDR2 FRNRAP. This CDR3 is CASGLTGLNTEAFF. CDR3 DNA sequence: TGTGCTAGTGGCCTGACAGGGCTCAACACTGAAGCTTTCTTT.

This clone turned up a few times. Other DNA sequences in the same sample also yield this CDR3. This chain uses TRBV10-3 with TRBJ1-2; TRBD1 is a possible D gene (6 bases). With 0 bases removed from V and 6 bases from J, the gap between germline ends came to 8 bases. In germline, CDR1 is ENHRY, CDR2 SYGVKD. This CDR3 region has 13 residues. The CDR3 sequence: CAISESYRDGYTF. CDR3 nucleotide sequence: TGTGCCATCAGTGAGTCGTACAGGGATGGCTACACCTTC.

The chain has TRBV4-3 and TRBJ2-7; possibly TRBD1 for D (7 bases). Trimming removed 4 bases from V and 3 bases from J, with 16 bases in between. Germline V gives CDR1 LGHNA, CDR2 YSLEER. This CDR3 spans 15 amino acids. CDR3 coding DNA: TGCGCCAGCAGCCCCGCGGGACAGTGGAGCTACGAGCAGTACTTC. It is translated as CASSPAGQWSYEQYF.

This CDR3 reads CASSGRVIHVYEQYF. The DNA of the CDR3 is TGTGCCAGCAGCGGCAGGGTAATTCACGTCTACGAGCAGTACTTC. The chain employs TRBV2 and TRBJ2-7, with a tentative D call TRBD1 (5 bases). Germline CDR1 is SNHLY and CDR2 is FYNNEI. The CDR3 length is 15 residues. Trimming removed 6 bases at V and 3 bases at J, with 18 bases between.

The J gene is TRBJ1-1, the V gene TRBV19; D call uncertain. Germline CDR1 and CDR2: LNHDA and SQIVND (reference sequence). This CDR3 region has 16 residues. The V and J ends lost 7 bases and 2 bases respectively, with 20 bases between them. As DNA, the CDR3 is TGTGCCAGTACCTCCCCTCTCCGGGAGCCAAACACTGAAGCTTTCTTT. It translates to CASTSPLREPNTEAFF.

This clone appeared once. The CDR3 bases are TGTGCCAGTAGTATTTTAGGAGGCCTAGTTTCCTATGGCTACACCTTC. Its translation is CASSILGGLVSYGYTF. V and J are TRBV19 and TRBJ1-2; D is undetermined. V was pared by 3 bases and J by 4 bases, with 18 bases between. The germline V gene encodes CDR1 LNHDA and CDR2 SQIVND (reference sequence). The CDR3 is 16 amino acids.

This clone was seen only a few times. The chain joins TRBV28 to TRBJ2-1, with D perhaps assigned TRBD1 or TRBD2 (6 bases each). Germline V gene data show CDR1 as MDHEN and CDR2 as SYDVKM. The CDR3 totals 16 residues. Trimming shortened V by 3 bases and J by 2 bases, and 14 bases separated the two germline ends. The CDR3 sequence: CASSFGGRDTYNEQFF. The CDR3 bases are TGTGCCAGCAGTTTCGGGGGCAGGGACACCTACAATGAGCAGTTCTTC. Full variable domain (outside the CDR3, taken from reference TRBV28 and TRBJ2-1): DVKVTQSSRYLVKRTGEKVFLECVQDMDHENMFWYRQDPGLGLRLIYFSYDVKMKEKGDIPEGYSVSREKKERFSLILESASTNQTSMYLCASSFGGRDTYNEQFFGPGTRLTVL.

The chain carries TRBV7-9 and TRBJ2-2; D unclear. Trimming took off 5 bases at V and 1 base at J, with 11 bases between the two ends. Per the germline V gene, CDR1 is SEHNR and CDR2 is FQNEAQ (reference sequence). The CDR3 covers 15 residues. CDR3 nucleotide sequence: TGTGCCAGCAGCCCGCCCGAGGAGAACACCGGGGAGCTGTTTTTT. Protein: CASSPPEENTGELFF.

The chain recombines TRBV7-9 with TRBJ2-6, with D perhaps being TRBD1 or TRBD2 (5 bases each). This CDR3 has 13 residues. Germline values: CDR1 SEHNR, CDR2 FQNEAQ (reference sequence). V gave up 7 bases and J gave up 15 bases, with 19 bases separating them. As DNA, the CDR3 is TGTGCCAGCACCCTGGGGCAGCCGGAGGACCTGACTTTC. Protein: CASTLGQPEDLTF.

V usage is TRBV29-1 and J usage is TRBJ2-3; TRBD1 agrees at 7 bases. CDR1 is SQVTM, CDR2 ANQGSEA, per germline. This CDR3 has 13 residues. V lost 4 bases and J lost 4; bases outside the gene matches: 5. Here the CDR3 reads CSVARDRSDTQYF. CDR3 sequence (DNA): TGCAGCGTTGCCCGGGACAGATCAGATACGCAGTATTTT.

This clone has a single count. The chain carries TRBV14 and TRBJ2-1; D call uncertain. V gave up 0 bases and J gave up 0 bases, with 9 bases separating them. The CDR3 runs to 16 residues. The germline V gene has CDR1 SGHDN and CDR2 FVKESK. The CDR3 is CASSQDYRSSYNEQFF. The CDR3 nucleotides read TGTGCCAGCAGCCAAGACTACCGTAGCTCCTACAATGAGCAGTTCTTC.

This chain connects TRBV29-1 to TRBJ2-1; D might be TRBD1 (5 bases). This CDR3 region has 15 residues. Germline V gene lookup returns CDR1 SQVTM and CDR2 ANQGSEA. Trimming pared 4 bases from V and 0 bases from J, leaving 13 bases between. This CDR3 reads CSVVQGIGSYNEQFF. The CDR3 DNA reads TGCAGCGTTGTTCAGGGAATCGGCTCCTACAATGAGCAGTTCTTC.

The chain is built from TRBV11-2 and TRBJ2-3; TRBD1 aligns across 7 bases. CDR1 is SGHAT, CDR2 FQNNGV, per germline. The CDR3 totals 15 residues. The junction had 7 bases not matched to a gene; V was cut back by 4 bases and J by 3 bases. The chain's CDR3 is CASSYRDRETDTQYF. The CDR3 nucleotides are TGTGCCAGCAGCTACCGGGACAGAGAAACAGATACGCAGTATTTT.

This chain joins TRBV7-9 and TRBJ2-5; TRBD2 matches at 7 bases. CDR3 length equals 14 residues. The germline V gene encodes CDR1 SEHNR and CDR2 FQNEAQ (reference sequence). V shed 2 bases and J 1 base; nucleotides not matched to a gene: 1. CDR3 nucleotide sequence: TGTGCCAGCAGCTTAAGCGGGGCCCAAGAGACCCAGTACTTC. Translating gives CASSLSGAQETQYF.

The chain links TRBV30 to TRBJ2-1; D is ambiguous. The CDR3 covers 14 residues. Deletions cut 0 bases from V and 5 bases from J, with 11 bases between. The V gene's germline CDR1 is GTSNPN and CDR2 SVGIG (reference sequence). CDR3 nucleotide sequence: TGTGCCTGGAGTGTTCCAGCAGACCACAATGAGCAGTTCTTC. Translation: CAWSVPADHNEQFF.

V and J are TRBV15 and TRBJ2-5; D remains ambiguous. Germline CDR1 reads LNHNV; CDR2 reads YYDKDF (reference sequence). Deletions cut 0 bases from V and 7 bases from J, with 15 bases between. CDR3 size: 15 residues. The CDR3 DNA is TGTGCCACCAGCAGAGAATTGGGCCCATTCGGGACCCAGTACTTC. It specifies CATSRELGPFGTQYF. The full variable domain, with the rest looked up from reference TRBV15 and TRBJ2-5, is DAMVIQNPRYQVTQFGKPVTLSCSQTLNHNVMYWYQQKSSQAPKLLFHYYDKDFNNEADTPDNFQSRRPNTSFCFLDIRSPGLGDTAMYLCATSRELGPFGTQYFGPGTRLLVL.

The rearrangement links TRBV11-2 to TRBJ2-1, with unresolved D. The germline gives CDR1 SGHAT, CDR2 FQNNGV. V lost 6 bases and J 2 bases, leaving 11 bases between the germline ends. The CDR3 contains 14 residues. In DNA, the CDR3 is TGTGCCAGCAGGCCGGAGAGTACCTACAATGAGCAGTTCTTC. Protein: CASRPESTYNEQFF.